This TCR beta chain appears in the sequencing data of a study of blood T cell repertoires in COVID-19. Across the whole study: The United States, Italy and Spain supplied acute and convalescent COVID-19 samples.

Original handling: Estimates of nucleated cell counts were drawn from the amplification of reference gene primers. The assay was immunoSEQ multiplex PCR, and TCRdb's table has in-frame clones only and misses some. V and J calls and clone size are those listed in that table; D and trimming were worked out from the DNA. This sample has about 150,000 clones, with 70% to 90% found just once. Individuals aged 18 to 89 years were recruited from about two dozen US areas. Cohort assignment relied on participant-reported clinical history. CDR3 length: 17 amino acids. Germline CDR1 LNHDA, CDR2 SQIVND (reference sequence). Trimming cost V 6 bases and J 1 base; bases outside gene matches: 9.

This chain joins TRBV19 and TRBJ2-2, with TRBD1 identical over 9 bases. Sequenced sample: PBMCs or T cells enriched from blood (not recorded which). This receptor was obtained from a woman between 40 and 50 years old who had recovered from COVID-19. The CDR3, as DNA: TGTGCCAGTAGACCACAGGGGGCCGGGGGGAACACCGGGGAGCTGTTTTTT. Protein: CASRPQGAGGNTGELFF.